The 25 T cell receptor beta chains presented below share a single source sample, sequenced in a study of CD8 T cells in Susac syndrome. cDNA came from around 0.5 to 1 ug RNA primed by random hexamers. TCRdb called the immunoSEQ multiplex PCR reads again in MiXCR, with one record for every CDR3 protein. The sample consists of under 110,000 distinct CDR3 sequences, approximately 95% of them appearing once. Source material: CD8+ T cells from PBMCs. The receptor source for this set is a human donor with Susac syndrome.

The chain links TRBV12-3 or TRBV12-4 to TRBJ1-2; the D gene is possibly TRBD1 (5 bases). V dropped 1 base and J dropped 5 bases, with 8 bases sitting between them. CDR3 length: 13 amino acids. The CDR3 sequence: CASSLGREYGYTF. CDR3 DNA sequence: TGTGCCAGCAGTTTAGGCAGGGAGTATGGCTACACCTTC.

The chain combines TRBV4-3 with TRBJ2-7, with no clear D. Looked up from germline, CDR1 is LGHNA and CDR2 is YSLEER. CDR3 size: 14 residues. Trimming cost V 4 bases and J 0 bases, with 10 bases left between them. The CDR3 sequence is CASSPAVSSYEQYF. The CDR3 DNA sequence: TGCGCCAGCAGCCCCGCAGTGAGCTCCTACGAGCAGTACTTC.

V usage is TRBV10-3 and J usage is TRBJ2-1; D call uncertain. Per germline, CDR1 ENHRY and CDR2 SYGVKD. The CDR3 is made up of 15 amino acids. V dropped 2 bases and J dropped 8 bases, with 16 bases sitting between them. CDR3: CAISEAAGLVYEQFF. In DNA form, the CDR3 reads TGTGCCATCAGTGAGGCGGCAGGTTTGGTGTATGAGCAGTTCTTC.

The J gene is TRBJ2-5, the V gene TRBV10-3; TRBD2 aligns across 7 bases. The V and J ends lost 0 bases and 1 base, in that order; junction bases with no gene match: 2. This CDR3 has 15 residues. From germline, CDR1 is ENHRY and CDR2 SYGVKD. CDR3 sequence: CAISESRTSQETQYF. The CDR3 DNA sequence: TGTGCCATCAGTGAGTCTAGGACTAGCCAAGAGACCCAGTACTTC.

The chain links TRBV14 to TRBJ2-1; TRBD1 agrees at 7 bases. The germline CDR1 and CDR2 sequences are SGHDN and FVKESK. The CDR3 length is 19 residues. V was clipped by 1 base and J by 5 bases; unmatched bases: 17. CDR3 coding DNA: TGTGCCAGCAGCCAAGTTGTTGACAGGGAAGGGGTCTACGACAATGAGCAGTTCTTC. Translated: CASSQVVDREGVYDNEQFF.

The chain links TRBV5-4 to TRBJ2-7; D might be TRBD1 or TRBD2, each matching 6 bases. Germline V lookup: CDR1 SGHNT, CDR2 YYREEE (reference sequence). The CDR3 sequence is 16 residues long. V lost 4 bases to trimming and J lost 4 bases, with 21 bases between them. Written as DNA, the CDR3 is TGTGCCAGCAGCCCGGGCTGGGGGGCCGTTGATTACGAGCAGTACTTC. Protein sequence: CASSPGWGAVDYEQYF.

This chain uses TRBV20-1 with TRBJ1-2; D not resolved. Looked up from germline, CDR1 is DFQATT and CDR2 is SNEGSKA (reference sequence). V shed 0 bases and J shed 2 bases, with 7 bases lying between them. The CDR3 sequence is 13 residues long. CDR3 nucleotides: TGCAGTGCTAGAGATCTGGGGAACTATGGCTACACCTTC. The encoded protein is CSARDLGNYGYTF.

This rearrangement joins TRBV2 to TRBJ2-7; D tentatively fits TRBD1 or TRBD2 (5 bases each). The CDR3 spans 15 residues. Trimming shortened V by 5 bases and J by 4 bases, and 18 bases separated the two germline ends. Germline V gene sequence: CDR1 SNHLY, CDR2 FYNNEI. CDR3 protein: CASSRPRDLSYEQYF. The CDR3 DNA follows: TGTGCCAGCAGTAGGCCCCGGGACCTGAGTTACGAGCAGTACTTC. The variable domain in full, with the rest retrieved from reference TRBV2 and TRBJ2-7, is EPEVTQTPSHQVTQMGQEVILRCVPISNHLYFYWYRQILGQKVEFLVSFYNNEISEKSEIFDDQFSVERPDGSNFTLKIRSTKLEDSAMYFCASSRPRDLSYEQYFGPGTRLTVT.

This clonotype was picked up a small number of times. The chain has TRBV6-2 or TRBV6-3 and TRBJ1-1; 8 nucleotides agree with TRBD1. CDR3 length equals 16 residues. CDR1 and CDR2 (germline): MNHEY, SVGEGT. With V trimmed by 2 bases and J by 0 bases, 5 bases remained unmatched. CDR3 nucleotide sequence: TGTGCCAGCAGTTACATTAGACAGGGGCTGAACACTGAAGCTTTCTTT. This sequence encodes CASSYIRQGLNTEAFF.

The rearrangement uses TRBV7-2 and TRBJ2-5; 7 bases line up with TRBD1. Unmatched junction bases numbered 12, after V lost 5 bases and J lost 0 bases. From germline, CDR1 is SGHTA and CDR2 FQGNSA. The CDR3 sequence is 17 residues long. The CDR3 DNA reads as TGTGCCAGCAGCACCCCCCCCGGGACAGTAAACCAAGAGACCCAGTACTTC. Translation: CASSTPPGTVNQETQYF. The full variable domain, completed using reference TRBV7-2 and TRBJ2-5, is GAGVSQSPSNKVTEKGKDVELRCDPISGHTALYWYRQSLGQGLEFLIYFQGNSAPDKSGLPSDRFSAERTGGSVSTLTIQRTQQEDSAVYLCASSTPPGTVNQETQYFGPGTRLLVL.

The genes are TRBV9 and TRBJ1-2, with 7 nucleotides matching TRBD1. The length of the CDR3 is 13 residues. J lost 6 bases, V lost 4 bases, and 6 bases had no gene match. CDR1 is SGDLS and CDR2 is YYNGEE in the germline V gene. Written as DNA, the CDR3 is TGTGCCAGCAGCCAGGGGGGCCCGGATGGCTACACCTTC. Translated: CASSQGGPDGYTF.

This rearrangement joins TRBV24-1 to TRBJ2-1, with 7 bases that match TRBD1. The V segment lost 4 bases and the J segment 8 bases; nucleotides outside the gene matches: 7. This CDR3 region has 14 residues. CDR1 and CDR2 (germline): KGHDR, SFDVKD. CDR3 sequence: CATSDRDSRDEQFF. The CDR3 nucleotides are TGTGCCACCAGTGACCGGGACAGTCGGGATGAGCAGTTCTTC.

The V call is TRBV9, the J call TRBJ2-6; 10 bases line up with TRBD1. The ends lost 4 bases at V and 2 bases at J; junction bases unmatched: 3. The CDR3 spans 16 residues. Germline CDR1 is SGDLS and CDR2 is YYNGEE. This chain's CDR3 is CASSRQGAAGANVLTF. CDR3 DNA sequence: TGTGCCAGCAGCAGACAGGGGGCAGCTGGGGCCAACGTCCTGACTTTC.

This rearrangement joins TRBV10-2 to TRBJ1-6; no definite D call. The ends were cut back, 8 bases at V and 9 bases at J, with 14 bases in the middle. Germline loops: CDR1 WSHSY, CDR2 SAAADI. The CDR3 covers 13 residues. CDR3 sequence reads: CASFRDIASPLHF. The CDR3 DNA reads TGCGCCAGCTTCCGGGATATCGCTTCACCCCTCCACTTT.

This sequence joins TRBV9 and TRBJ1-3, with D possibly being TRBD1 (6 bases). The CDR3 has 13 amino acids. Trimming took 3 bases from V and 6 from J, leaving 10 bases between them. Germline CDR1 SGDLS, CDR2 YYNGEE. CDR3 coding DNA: TGTGCCAGCAGCGAAGGGGGGGAAAACACCATATATTTT. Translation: CASSEGGENTIYF.

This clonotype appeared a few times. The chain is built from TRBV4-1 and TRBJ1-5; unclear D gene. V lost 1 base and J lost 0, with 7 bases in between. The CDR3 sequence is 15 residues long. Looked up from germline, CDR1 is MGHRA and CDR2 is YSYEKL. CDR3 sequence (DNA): TGCGCCAGCAGCCAAGTTGGGGATAGCAATCAGCCCCAGCATTTT. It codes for CASSQVGDSNQPQHF.

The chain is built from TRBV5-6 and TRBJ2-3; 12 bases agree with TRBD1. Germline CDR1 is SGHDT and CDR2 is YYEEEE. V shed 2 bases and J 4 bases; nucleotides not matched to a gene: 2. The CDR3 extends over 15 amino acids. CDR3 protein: CASSFGTGGSDTQYF. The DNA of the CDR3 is TGTGCCAGCAGCTTCGGGACAGGGGGCTCAGATACGCAGTATTTT.

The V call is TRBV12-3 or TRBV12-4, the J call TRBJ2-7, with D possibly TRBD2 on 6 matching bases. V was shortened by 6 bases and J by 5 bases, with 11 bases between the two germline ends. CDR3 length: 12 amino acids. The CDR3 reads CASSPGRHEQYF. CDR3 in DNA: TGTGCCAGCAGCCCGGGGAGGCACGAGCAGTACTTC.

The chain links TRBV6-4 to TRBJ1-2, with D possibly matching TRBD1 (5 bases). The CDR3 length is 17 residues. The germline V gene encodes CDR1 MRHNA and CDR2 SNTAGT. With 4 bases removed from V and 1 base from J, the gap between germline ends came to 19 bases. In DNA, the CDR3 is TGTGCCAGCAGTGCCCTTCCGAGGGGCTGGGGTAACTATGGCTACACCTTC. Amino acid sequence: CASSALPRGWGNYGYTF.

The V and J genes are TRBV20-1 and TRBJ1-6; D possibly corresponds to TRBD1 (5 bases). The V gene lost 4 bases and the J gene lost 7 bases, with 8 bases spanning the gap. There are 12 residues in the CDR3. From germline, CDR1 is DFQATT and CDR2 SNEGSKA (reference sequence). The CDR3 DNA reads TGCAGTGCTACCAGGGAGAATTCACCCCTCCACTTT. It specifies CSATRENSPLHF.

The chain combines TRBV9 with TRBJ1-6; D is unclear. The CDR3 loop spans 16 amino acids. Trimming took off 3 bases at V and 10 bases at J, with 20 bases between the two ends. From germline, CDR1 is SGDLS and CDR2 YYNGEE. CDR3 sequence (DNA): TGTGCCAGCAGCGACAACAGTAAGGGTTTAGGGTCACCCCTCCACTTT. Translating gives CASSDNSKGLGSPLHF.

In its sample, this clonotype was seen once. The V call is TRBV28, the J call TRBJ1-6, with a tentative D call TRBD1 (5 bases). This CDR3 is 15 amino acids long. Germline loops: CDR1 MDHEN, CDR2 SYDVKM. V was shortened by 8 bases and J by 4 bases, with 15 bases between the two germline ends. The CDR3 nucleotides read TGTGCCAGCTCCGGGCGGACATTTTATAATTCACCCCTCCACTTT. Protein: CASSGRTFYNSPLHF.

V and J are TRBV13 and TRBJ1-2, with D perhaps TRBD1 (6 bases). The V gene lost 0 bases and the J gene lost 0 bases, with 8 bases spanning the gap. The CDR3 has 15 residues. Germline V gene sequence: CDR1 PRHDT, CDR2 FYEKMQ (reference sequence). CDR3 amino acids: CASSLGGQTNYGYTF. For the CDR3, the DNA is TGTGCCAGCAGCTTAGGAGGACAGACTAACTATGGCTACACCTTC.

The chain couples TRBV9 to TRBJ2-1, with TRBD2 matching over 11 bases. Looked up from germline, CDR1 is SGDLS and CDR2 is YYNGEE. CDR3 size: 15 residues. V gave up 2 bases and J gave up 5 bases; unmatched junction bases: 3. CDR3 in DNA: TGTGCCAGCAGCGTTAGCGGGGGGGCCAACAATGAGCAGTTCTTC. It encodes CASSVSGGANNEQFF.

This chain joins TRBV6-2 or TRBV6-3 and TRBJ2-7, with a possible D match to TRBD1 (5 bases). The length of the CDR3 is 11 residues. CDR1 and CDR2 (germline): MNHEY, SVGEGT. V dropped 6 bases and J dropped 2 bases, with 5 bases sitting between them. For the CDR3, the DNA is TGTGCCAGCAGGACAGCCTACGAGCAGTACTTC. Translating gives CASRTAYEQYF.